This T cell receptor (beta chain) derives from a study of cytomegalovirus exposure and HLA in healthy donors. Regarding the study as a whole: A later analysis linked a missense variant in DCLRE1C to the trimming of TCR beta V and J genes. Productive status was seen about 87% or about 30% of the time for most TCR beta V segments in an earlier analysis.

Note on this clone: Its antigen is undetermined.

In the PCR, 60 Vbeta and 13 Jbeta primers were used. The assay was immunoSEQ multiplex PCR, and TCRdb's table has in-frame clones only and misses some. Of some 140,000 clones detected, over 60% appear once; the ten largest clones hold 4%. Germline CDR1 reads SEHNR; CDR2 reads FQNEAQ (reference sequence). The CDR3 is 15 amino acids. Trimming shortened V by 5 bases and J by 4 bases, and 17 bases separated the two germline ends. Sequencing input: PBMCs. This TCR derives from a woman aged 40 to 55 in good health and CMV-seronegative. This rearrangement joins TRBV7-9 to TRBJ2-5; a possible D gene is TRBD2 (6 bases). The CDR3 coding sequence is TGTGCCAGCAGCCTTCTCCGGGACTCCACAGAGACCCAGTACTTC. Its translation is CASSLLRDSTETQYF. The variable domain in full, completed from reference TRBV7-9 and TRBJ2-5, reads DTGVSQNPRHKITKRGQNVTFRCDPISEHNRLYWYRQTLGQGPEFLTYFQNEAQLEKSRLLSDRFSAERPKGSFSTLEIQRTEQGDSAMYLCASSLLRDSTETQYFGPGTRLLVL.